Detailed here is one TCR beta chain. The antigen this receptor binds is unknown. Per-nucleotide qualities are absent, and no much larger clonotype sits a single base away. The CDR3 regions of human TCRbeta chains were subjected to immunosequencing. The authors processed their data as follows. Repertoire TCRs were matched against a reference library of SARS-CoV-2-specific TCRs generated with the MIRA antigen-specificity platform. Breadth meant the fraction of unique TCRs that were SARS-CoV-2-associated, whereas depth meant the fraction of total T cells that were SARS-CoV-2-associated. Using the MIRA data, each spike-specific TCR was assigned both to the spike region to which the TCR was reactive and to a CD4 or CD8 class. Log10-transformed breadth and depth values were compared by one-way ANOVA with Sidak's multiple comparisons tests. This immuneACCESS table, as held by TCRdb, lists in-frame sequences with V and J called but not all clones. Of the missing ones, under half trace to an unresolved V gene in checked studies; the others have no known cause. For V, J and clone size, that table is used; D and trimming come from the DNA. The sample table lists just under 150,000 clones, over 85% of them with a count of one. Under 2% of the sample comes from the top ten.

The sample comes from a study of T cell responses to AZD1222 COVID-19 vaccine (dated by TCRdb to the early 2020s). For context, the study as a whole: TCR sequencing covered 233 trial participants: 200 to 220 given two doses of AZD1222 and 26 given two doses of MenACWY control vaccine. Trial participants were enrolled by age into 18-55, 56-69 and 70-plus year subgroups, with about 150, 27 and 61 TCR-sequenced participants respectively.

The CDR3 runs 16 residues from the cysteine to the phenylalanine. CDR3 DNA is the only sequence kept; it has 48 bases, read in frame from the first base. V trim: 4 bases; J trim: 3 bases; unmatched bases: 6. CDR1 MDHEN and CDR2 SYDVKM were looked up in the germline V gene. The time point label, as the study defines it: about 28 days (+/-7) after the second vaccine dose. AZD1222 recipients with second doses at about 4 weeks or about 12 weeks were pooled, because spike-specific TCR depth and breadth did not differ between schedules. Vaccinee samples were obtained from the UK trials COV001 and COV002, which included a single-blind randomized controlled phase 2/3 trial of AZD1222 (ChAdOx1 nCoV-19) in healthy adults. For TCRbeta chain sequencing, PBMC samples from trial participants were taken at day 0 and at day 28 after the second dose. Broader findings and caveats from the paper: After two AZD1222 doses, spike-specific TCR breadth and depth were significantly higher than at day 0 and than in MenACWY recipients. The vaccine-associated CD4 TCRs covered the entire spike protein, and the dominant responses fell in regions 160-218 and 743-854. Only a handful of AZD1222 recipients were SARS-CoV-2 seropositive at baseline, limiting conclusions about previously exposed vaccinees. Nearly half of unique spike-specific TCRs reportedly recognized epitopes outside regions mutated in the B.1.351 and B.1.1.7 variants. Most participants were white British and females outnumbered males, and the authors suggested that clonal diversity may have been underestimated. The 56-69-year group was small, and its depth increase did not reach significance, likely because of low power. No day 14 peak-response samples were available, so repertoires were characterized only after the peak T cell response.

This material consisted of peripheral blood, taken 28 days after the second AZD1222 dose. The TCR sequence derives from an adult who received the AZD1222 COVID-19 vaccine. Recombination linked TRBV28 to TRBJ2-3; TRBD2 fits 11 bases in the junction. The DNA sequence is as follows: TGTGCCAGCAGTTCTCAAACTAGCGGGAGAACAGATACGCAGTATTTT. It specifies CASSSQTSGRTDTQYF.